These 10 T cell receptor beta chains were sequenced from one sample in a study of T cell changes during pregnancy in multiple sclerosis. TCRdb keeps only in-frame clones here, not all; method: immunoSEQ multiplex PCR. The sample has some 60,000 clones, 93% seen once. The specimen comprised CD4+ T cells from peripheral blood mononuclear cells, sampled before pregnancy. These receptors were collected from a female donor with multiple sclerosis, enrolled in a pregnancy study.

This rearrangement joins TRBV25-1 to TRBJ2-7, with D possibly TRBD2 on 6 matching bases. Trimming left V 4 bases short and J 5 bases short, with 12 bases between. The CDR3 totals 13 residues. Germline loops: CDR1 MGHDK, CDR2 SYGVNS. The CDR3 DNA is TGTGCCAGCAGTGCCGGGGGTTCCCACGAGCAGTACTTC. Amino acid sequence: CASSAGGSHEQYF.

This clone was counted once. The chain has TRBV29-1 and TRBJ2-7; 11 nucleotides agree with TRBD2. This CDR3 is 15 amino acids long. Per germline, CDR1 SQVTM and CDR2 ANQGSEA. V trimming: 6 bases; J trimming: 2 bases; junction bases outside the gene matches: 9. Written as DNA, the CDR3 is TGCAGCGTCACCCATAGCGGGAGGGCCCCCTACGAGCAGTACTTC. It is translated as CSVTHSGRAPYEQYF.

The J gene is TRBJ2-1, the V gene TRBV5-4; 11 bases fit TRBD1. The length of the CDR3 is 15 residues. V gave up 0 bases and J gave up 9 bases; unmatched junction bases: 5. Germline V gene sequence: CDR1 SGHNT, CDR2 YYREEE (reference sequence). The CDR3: CASSLVGQGGVEQFF. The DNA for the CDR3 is TGTGCCAGCAGCTTGGTGGGACAGGGGGGAGTTGAGCAGTTCTTC. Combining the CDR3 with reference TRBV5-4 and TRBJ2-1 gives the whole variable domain ETGVTQSPTHLIKTRGQQVTLRCSSQSGHNTVSWYQQALGQGPQFIFQYYREEENGRGNFPPRFSGLQFPNYSSELNVNALELDDSALYLCASSLVGQGGVEQFFGPGTRLTVL.

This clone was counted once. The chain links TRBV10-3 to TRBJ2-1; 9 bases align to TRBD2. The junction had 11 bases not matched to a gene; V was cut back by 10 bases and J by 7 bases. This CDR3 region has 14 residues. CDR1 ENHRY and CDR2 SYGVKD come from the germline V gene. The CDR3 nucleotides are TGTGCCACCCTTAGCGGGAGCACCCAGAATGAGCAGTTCTTC. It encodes CATLSGSTQNEQFF.

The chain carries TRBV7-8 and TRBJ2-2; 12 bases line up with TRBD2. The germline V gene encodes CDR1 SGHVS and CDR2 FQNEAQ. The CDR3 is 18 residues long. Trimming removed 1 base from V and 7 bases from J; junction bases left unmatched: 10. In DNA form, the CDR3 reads TGTGCCAGCAGCTTAGGGACTGTGACTAGCGGGAGAATCGGGGAGCTGTTTTTT. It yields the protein CASSLGTVTSGRIGELFF.

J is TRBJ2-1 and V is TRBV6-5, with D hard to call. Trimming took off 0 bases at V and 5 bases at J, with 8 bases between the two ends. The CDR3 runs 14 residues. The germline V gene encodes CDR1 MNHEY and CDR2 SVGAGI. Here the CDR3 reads CASSYSSLNNEQFF. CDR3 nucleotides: TGTGCCAGCAGTTACTCTTCCTTAAACAATGAGCAGTTCTTC.

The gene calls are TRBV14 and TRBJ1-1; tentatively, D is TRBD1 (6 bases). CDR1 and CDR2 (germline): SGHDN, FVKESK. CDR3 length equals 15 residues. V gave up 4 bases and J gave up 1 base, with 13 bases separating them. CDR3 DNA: TGTGCCAGCAGCCTAAAAACAGGGCGGAACACTGAAGCTTTCTTT. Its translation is CASSLKTGRNTEAFF.

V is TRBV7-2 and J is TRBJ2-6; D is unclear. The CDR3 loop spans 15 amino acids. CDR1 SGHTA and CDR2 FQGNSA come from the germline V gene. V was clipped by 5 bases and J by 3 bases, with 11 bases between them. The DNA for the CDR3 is TGTGCCAGCAGCCTTCGGTCGGGTGGGGCCAACGTCCTGACTTTC. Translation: CASSLRSGGANVLTF.

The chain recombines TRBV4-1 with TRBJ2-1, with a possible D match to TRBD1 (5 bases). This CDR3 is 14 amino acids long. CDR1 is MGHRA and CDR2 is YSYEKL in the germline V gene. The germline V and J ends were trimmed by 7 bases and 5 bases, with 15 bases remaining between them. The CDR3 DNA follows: TGCGCCAGCACCCCAACTACAGGAGACAATGAGCAGTTCTTC. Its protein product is CASTPTTGDNEQFF.

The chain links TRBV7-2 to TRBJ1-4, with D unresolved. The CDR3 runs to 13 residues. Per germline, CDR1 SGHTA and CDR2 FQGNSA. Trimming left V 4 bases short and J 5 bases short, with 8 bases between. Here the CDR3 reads CASSYAVNEKLFF. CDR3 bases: TGTGCCAGCAGCTACGCGGTAAATGAAAAACTGTTTTTT.